The 15 T cell receptor beta chains below all came from one sample that was sequenced in a study of blood T cell repertoires in COVID-19 (dated by TCRdb to between 2020 and 2021). Receptor libraries were prepared by the immunoSEQ multiplex PCR assay. Sourced from immuneACCESS, this table was stored by TCRdb with only in-frame sequences that have V and J called. A share of the clones is absent; for the studies checked, an unresolved V gene accounts for under half, and the remainder has no known explanation. This sample gives 70,000 to 95,000 clones in total; roughly 89% of them show up just once. Clones ranked in the top ten supply around 5% of the sample. The material sequenced was peripheral blood. These receptors were taken from a woman at least 80 years old with active COVID-19.

The chain recombines TRBV7-9 with TRBJ2-7; tentative D call: TRBD1 (7 bases). This CDR3 is 14 amino acids long. V shed 1 base and J shed 4 bases, with 11 bases lying between them. Germline lookup yields CDR1 SEHNR and CDR2 FQNEAQ (reference sequence). This CDR3 is CASSLGGTEYEQYF. DNA for the CDR3: TGTGCCAGCAGCTTAGGCGGGACAGAATACGAGCAGTACTTC.

The chain uses TRBV19 and TRBJ1-4, with 9 bases aligning to TRBD1. Germline CDR1 LNHDA, CDR2 SQIVND (reference sequence). V lost 5 bases to trimming and J lost 8 bases; unmatched junction nucleotides: 15. CDR3 length: 17 amino acids. The CDR3 reads CASSLPGTGRSREKLFF. The CDR3 nucleotides read TGTGCCAGTAGTCTTCCCGGGACAGGGAGATCGCGGGAAAAACTGTTTTTT.

The CDR3 spells CASSQGVTTSGTDTQYF. CDR3 DNA sequence: TGTGCCAGCAGCCAGGGGGTTACGACTAGCGGCACAGATACGCAGTATTTT. The rearrangement uses TRBV4-2 and TRBJ2-3, with TRBD2 identical over 8 bases. Germline assignment: CDR1 LGHNA and CDR2 YNFKEQ. Germline trimming cut 3 bases from V and 1 base from J; bases unmatched to any gene: 9. This CDR3 comprises 17 residues.

This clone was seen only once. The chain joins TRBV6-6 to TRBJ2-3, with D possibly TRBD1 on 6 matching bases. The V gene's germline CDR1 is MNHNY and CDR2 SVGAGI (reference sequence). CDR3 length: 14 residues. Trimming took 7 bases from V and 3 from J, leaving 14 bases between them. CDR3 loop: CASIKQGGTDTQYF. CDR3 coding DNA: TGTGCCAGCATCAAACAGGGTGGTACAGATACGCAGTATTTT.

V gene TRBV2 combines with J gene TRBJ1-2, with a possible D match to TRBD1 (6 bases). The V gene lost 6 bases and the J gene lost 7 bases, with 18 bases spanning the gap. The length of the CDR3 is 14 residues. Germline V gives CDR1 SNHLY, CDR2 FYNNEI. The CDR3 is CASRDQGQTAGYTF. The CDR3 bases are TGTGCCAGCAGAGACCAAGGACAGACGGCTGGCTACACCTTC.

The chain has TRBV18 and TRBJ2-3; 10 nucleotides line up with TRBD2. Trimming removed 1 base from V and 7 bases from J; junction bases left unmatched: 11. The CDR3 length is 17 residues. Germline V gene lookup returns CDR1 KGHSH and CDR2 LQKENI. The CDR3 protein is CASSPQLAGASSYTQYF. The CDR3 coding sequence is TGTGCCAGCTCACCACAGCTAGCGGGGGCAAGCTCCTATACGCAGTATTTT.

This clone was picked up one time. The chain recombines TRBV3-1 (or the pseudogene TRBV3-2) with TRBJ2-1; D is perhaps TRBD2 (6 bases). Trimming took off 5 bases at V and 0 bases at J, with 14 bases between the two ends. This CDR3 region has 16 residues. The V gene's germline CDR1 is LGHDT and CDR2 YNNKEL (reference sequence). The chain's CDR3 is CASSFLRRASYNEQFF. As DNA, the CDR3 is TGTGCCAGCAGCTTCCTCCGGAGGGCCTCCTACAATGAGCAGTTCTTC.

The gene calls are TRBV11-3 and TRBJ2-1, with 11 positions matching TRBD2. Germline V lookup: CDR1 SGHNT, CDR2 YENEEA. J was trimmed by 6 bases and V by 5 bases; bases with no gene match: 6. CDR3 length: 15 amino acids. CDR3 in DNA: TGTGCCAGCAGCCTTAGCGGGAGGGCCCCCAATGAGCAGTTCTTC. Amino acid sequence: CASSLSGRAPNEQFF.

This rearrangement joins TRBV5-1 to TRBJ2-1; D is possibly TRBD2 (6 bases). The V end was cut by 4 bases, the J end by 5 bases, with 19 bases between. This CDR3 contains 16 residues. Germline CDR1 is SGHRS and CDR2 is YFSETQ. CDR3 protein: CASSKGGQAGHNEQFF. The CDR3 DNA reads TGCGCCAGCAGCAAGGGTGGTCAGGCGGGGCACAATGAGCAGTTCTTC. The complete variable domain, with remaining parts taken from reference TRBV5-1 and TRBJ2-1, reads KAGVTQTPRYLIKTRGQQVTLSCSPISGHRSVSWYQQTPGQGLQFLFEYFSETQRNKGNFPGRFSGRQFSNSRSEMNVSTLELGDSALYLCASSKGGQAGHNEQFFGPGTRLTVL.

This clone came up once. The rearrangement joins TRBV27 to TRBJ2-2; D may be TRBD1 (6 bases). CDR1 is MNHEY, CDR2 SMNVEV, per germline (reference sequence). The CDR3 totals 16 residues. Trimming shortened V by 3 bases and J by 3 bases, and 14 bases separated the two germline ends. The CDR3 is CASSFRTVGDTGELFF. As DNA, the CDR3 is TGTGCCAGCAGTTTCCGGACAGTCGGGGACACCGGGGAGCTGTTTTTT.

The genes are TRBV2 and TRBJ2-3; D is unclear. This CDR3 contains 12 residues. Germline CDR1 reads SNHLY; CDR2 reads FYNNEI. The V and J ends lost 6 bases and 4 bases respectively, with 8 bases between them. DNA for the CDR3: TGTGCCAGCAGCCAAACGGCAGATACGCAGTATTTT. Encoded protein: CASSQTADTQYF. The full variable domain, its missing parts supplied by reference TRBV2 and TRBJ2-3, is EPEVTQTPSHQVTQMGQEVILRCVPISNHLYFYWYRQILGQKVEFLVSFYNNEISEKSEIFDDQFSVERPDGSNFTLKIRSTKLEDSAMYFCASSQTADTQYFGPGTRLTVL.

This chain joins TRBV9 and TRBJ2-7, with D possibly matching TRBD2 (6 bases). The CDR3 is 15 residues long. CDR1 SGDLS and CDR2 YYNGEE come from the germline V gene. Trimming shortened V by 3 bases and J by 0 bases, and 13 bases separated the two germline ends. The DNA for the CDR3 is TGTGCCAGCAGCGCCACTAGCAACCCCTCCTACGAGCAGTACTTC. This translates into CASSATSNPSYEQYF. Looking up the rest from reference TRBV9 and TRBJ2-7 gives the full variable domain: DSGVTQTPKHLITATGQRVTLRCSPRSGDLSVYWYQQSLDQGLQFLIQYYNGEERAKGNILERFSAQQFPDLHSELNLSSLELGDSALYFCASSATSNPSYEQYFGPGTRLTVT.

The chain has TRBV19 and TRBJ2-3, with 10 bases matching TRBD2. Per the germline V gene, CDR1 is LNHDA and CDR2 is SQIVND (reference sequence). The CDR3 loop spans 14 amino acids. The ends lost 10 bases at V and 2 bases at J; junction bases unmatched: 6. The CDR3 spells CATAGLASTDTQYF. The CDR3 DNA follows: TGTGCCACCGCGGGACTAGCGTCCACAGATACGCAGTATTTT.

This clone has a single count. The rearrangement links TRBV6-6 to TRBJ1-2, with TRBD1 matching over 7 bases. The CDR3 totals 17 residues. V was clipped by 5 bases and J by 4 bases; unmatched bases: 16. Germline V gene data show CDR1 as MNHNY and CDR2 as SVGAGI (reference sequence). The CDR3 DNA sequence: TGTGCCAGCAGTCCACCCATTCGAGGGGGCCCCCTCTATGGCTACACCTTC. It translates to CASSPPIRGGPLYGYTF.

CDR3 nucleotides: TGCAGCGTCCACACGGACACTGGCTATGGCTACACCTTC. Amino acid sequence: CSVHTDTGYGYTF. The chain uses TRBV29-1 and TRBJ1-2; maybe TRBD1 (5 bases). This CDR3 region has 13 residues. Trimming left V 6 bases short and J 4 bases short, with 15 bases between. CDR1 SQVTM and CDR2 ANQGSEA come from the germline V gene.